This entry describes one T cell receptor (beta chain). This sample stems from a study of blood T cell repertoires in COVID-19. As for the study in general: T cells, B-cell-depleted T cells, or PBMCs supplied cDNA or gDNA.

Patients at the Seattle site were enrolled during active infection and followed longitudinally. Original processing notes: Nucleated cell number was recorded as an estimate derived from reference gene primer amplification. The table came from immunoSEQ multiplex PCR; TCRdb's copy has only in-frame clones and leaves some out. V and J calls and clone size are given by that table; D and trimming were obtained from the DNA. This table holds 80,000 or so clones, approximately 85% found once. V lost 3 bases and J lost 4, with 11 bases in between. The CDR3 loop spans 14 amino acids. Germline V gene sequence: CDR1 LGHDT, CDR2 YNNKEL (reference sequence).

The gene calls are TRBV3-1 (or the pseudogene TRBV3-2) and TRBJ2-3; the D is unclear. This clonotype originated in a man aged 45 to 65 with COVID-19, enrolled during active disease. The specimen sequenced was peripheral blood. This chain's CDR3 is CASSHGSWADTQYF. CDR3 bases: TGTGCCAGCAGCCACGGTAGCTGGGCAGATACGCAGTATTTT.